The entry that follows covers one T cell receptor beta chain sequence. The data stem from a study of blood T cell repertoires in COVID-19. Recruitment covered roughly 22 US areas and drew participants whose ages spanned about 18 to 90 years. Only in-frame clones appear in the TCRdb table, and some are missing; sequencing was by immunoSEQ multiplex PCR. In the table there are nearly 250,000 clones, roughly 88% of which are singletons. This CDR3 contains 16 residues. With 2 bases removed from V and 7 bases from J, the gap between germline ends came to 18 bases. Germline V gives CDR1 MDHEN, CDR2 SYDVKM. The chain has TRBV28 and TRBJ1-5; possibly TRBD1 for D (6 bases). The source is a woman in her forties or fifties who had recovered from COVID-19. The sequencing sample was made of PBMCs or T cells enriched from blood (not recorded which). The CDR3 bases are TGTGCCAGCAGTTTACCACAGGGTCAGCAGGGCCAGCCCCAGCATTTT. Amino acids: CASSLPQGQQGQPQHF.